These T cell receptor beta chains were read from a single sample in a study of T-cell reconstitution after alpha-beta-depleted transplantation in children. TCRdb fed the PCR reads into MiXCR, producing one record per CDR3 protein. The table records 600,000 to 700,000 distinct CDR3 sequences, 16% of them present only once. Specimen: PBMCs from the stem cell graft donor, collected from the stem cell graft. The receptor source for this set is a human donor who donated a stem cell graft to a child with acute myeloid leukemia. Both conserved end residues are part of each CDR3. A D gene is named only where the DNA matches it firmly. Only some rows state a clone size, as once, few, many or a class for expanded clones.

CDR3,DNA,V,size,J,D
CSVLPGTGWHEQFF,TGCAGCGTCCTCCCCGGGACGGGGTGGCATGAGCAGTTCTTC,TRBV29-1,few,TRBJ2-1,NA
CASSLVIGGAGGYTF,TGTGCCAGCAGCTTAGTCATCGGGGGCGCAGGTGGCTACACCTTC,TRBV7-2,NA,TRBJ1-2,NA
CASSFFSGPQHF,TGTGCCAGCAGCTTCTTTTCTGGGCCCCAGCATTTT,TRBV7-9,NA,TRBJ1-5,NA
CASSKIAQTEAFF,TGTGCCAGCAGCAAAATTGCACAGACTGAAGCTTTCTTT,TRBV7-2,NA,TRBJ1-1,NA
CASSDTAPLDTEAFF,TGTGCCAGCAGTGATACAGCGCCCCTGGACACTGAAGCTTTCTTT,TRBV25-1,NA,TRBJ1-1,NA
CASRTTGGEYQPQHF,TGTGCCAGCAGAACGACAGGGGGGGAATACCAGCCCCAGCATTTT,TRBV12-3/TRBV12-4,few,TRBJ1-5,TRBD1
CASTRDDTDTQYF,TGTGCCAGCACCCGGGACGATACAGATACGCAGTATTTT,TRBV6-1,NA,TRBJ2-3,NA
CASSLERSTDTQYF,TGCGCCAGCAGCCTGGAGAGAAGCACAGATACGCAGTATTTT,TRBV5-1,many,TRBJ2-3,NA
CASRGVKEKLFF,TGTGCCAGCAGGGGGGTGAAGGAAAAACTGTTTTTT,TRBV12-3/TRBV12-4,NA,TRBJ1-4,NA
CSAAGKGNSPLHF,TGCAGTGCTGCCGGGAAAGGAAATTCACCCCTCCACTTT,TRBV20-1,many,TRBJ1-6,NA
CASRRVKAANTDTQYF,TGCGCCAGCAGACGCGTTAAGGCGGCTAACACAGATACGCAGTATTTT,TRBV10-1,NA,TRBJ2-3,NA
CASSLEGDTLEWQFF,TGTGCCAGCAGTTTAGAAGGGGATACGTTAGAATGGCAGTTCTTC,TRBV12-3/TRBV12-4,many,TRBJ2-1,NA
CSASSRGELFF,TGCAGTGCTAGTAGCCGCGGGGAGCTGTTTTTT,TRBV20-1,many,TRBJ2-2,NA
CSAGGDRGWRNNQPQHF,TGCAGTGCTGGAGGGGACAGGGGATGGCGGAACAATCAGCCCCAGCATTTT,TRBV20-1,many,TRBJ1-5,TRBD1
CASSEYGRGQHTDTQYF,TGTGCCAGCAGTGAATATGGCAGGGGCCAACATACCGATACGCAGTATTTT,TRBV25-1,many,TRBJ2-3,NA
CASSSTRVTYNEQFF,TGTGCCAGCAGCTCAACCCGGGTCACCTACAATGAGCAGTTCTTC,TRBV5-5,few,TRBJ2-1,NA
CSARHLGVGQTQYF,TGCAGTGCTAGACACCTGGGGGTGGGGCAGACCCAGTACTTC,TRBV20-1,many,TRBJ2-5,NA
CATGGSGYTGELFF,TGTGCCACCGGTGGCTCGGGGTACACCGGGGAGCTGTTTTTT,TRBV2,NA,TRBJ2-2,NA
CSARVRTGLTGELFF,TGCAGTGCCAGGGTCCGGACAGGGCTCACCGGGGAGCTGTTTTTT,TRBV20-1,many,TRBJ2-2,TRBD1
CASSLGQGGGDTQYF,TGTGCCAGCAGCTTGGGACAGGGTGGGGGAGATACGCAGTATTTT,TRBV5-6,few,TRBJ2-3,TRBD1
CATSSDGNQETQYF,TGTGCCACCAGCAGCGACGGCAACCAAGAGACCCAGTACTTC,TRBV15,many,TRBJ2-5,NA
CASGFRGASNEQFF,TGTGCTAGTGGTTTCCGGGGGGCGAGCAATGAGCAGTTCTTC,TRBV12-5,few,TRBJ2-1,NA
CASSQGDNTIYF,TGTGCCAGCAGCCAGGGGGACAACACCATATATTTT,TRBV3-1,NA,TRBJ1-3,NA
CSARVAVYNEQFF,TGCAGTGCTAGGGTTGCAGTCTACAATGAGCAGTTCTTC,TRBV20-1,NA,TRBJ2-1,NA
CSASPSGGRNTGELFF,TGCAGTGCTAGCCCGTCTGGGGGCAGGAACACCGGGGAGCTGTTTTTT,TRBV20-1,many,TRBJ2-2,NA
CASSLIQGITSGELFF,TGCGCCAGCAGCTTGATCCAGGGGATCACTTCGGGGGAGCTGTTTTTT,TRBV5-1,NA,TRBJ2-2,NA
CKAGTTNTEAFF,TGCAAAGCCGGGACAACTAACACTGAAGCTTTCTTT,TRBV20-1,many,TRBJ1-1,NA
CASSPRGRQNTEAFF,TGTGCCAGCTCACCTCGGGGACGGCAGAACACTGAAGCTTTCTTT,TRBV18,few,TRBJ1-1,NA